This TCR beta chain was recorded in a study of a mutant IDH1 vaccine in newly diagnosed glioma (dated by TCRdb to about 2021). Study-wide context: Of the roughly 31 treated patients, roughly 60% were male and approximately 38% were female, and the mean age was approximately 40 years. Before enrollment, most patients had been given radiochemotherapy with temozolomide as standard therapy, while the rest had received either radiotherapy alone or temozolomide alone. Six visits were used for peripheral blood collection: V03 (baseline), V05, V07, V10, V12 and V13. For exploratory analyses, around 26 treated patients had longitudinal TCRB deep sequencing done wherever samples were available.

Here is what the overall study found, with its caveats: No apparent relationship was observed between pseudoprogression and alterations in the top peripheral T cell clonotypes detected by TCRB sequencing. Selection of PBMC samples for TCRB deep sequencing was based on availability. Vaccine-induced immune responses across multiple MHC alleles were detected in approximately 93% of patients. The authors stated that sample limitations prevented analyses of patient blood samples from being reproduced.

According to the study, the label for this sample's time point signals: baseline, week 1 (first vaccination visit). This sample's treatment or condition label indicates: pre-vaccination baseline after standard-of-care therapy. The donors had newly diagnosed IDH1-mutant astrocytomas of WHO grade 3 or 4 that showed loss of nuclear ATRX. The samples were drawn from NOA16, a multicentre, single-arm, open-label phase I trial in Germany that tested a mutant IDH1 peptide vaccine in humans for the first time. For immunogenicity testing, the blood drawn at visit V03 was used as the baseline sample. Genomic DNA for TCRB sequencing was extracted from EDTA blood using the DNeasy Blood and Tissue Kit. Looking up the germline V gene yields CDR1 MNHEY and CDR2 SVGAGI. The junction carries 9 bases between V and J, which are trimmed by 5 bases and 8 bases respectively. The CDR3, from cysteine to phenylalanine, totals 11 residues. Kept here is only the CDR3 DNA, which spans 33 bases and is read in frame from base 1.

This clone was observed a single time. Its antigen specificity is not known. No qualities accompany the bases; no much larger clone lies one base away. Library prep was done by the immunoSEQ multiplex PCR assay. Rearranged TCR beta chain sequences were amplified with the hsTCRB Kit following the manufacturer's protocol. Sequencing of TCRB libraries was carried out on an Illumina MiSeq. In the paper's pipeline: Demultiplexing, trimming and gene mapping were performed with the kit vendor's proprietary platform. TCRdb re-hosts the immuneACCESS table, in-frame sequences only. Its copies lack some clones; in the studies checked, an unresolved V gene accounts for under half of them, and the cause for the rest is not known. The V and J calls and the clone size are those of that table, but D and trimming were determined from the DNA. For this sample the table gives some 100,000 clones, of which around 82% were detected only once. Together, the top ten hold 7% to 8% of the sample.

The chain employs TRBV6-5 and TRBJ1-2; 5 matching bases give a weak D call of TRBD1. The receptor was isolated from a woman in her 50s with glioma. The sample here was PBMCs, taken from a glioma patient treated with radiotherapy, temozolomide or both. The bases are TGTGCCAGCAGTCAGGGCCAGGGCTACACCTTC. This codes for CASSQGQGYTF.